This entry describes one TCR beta chain. Its antigen is unknown. The data are from a study of blood T cells in healthy people across ages. At the level of the study: Per two T cells, about one barcoded beta molecule was captured through template switching.

Primers used in a second PCR of about 7 to 12 cycles were a sample-barcoded 5' primer and a J-beta primer mix. In TCRdb, the 5' RACE reads were re-called with MiXCR into one record per CDR3 protein. Seen here are around 1.5 million distinct CDR3 sequences, 35% to 45% observed once, and the top ten hold around 8%. Per germline, CDR1 MNHEY and CDR2 SVGEGT. This CDR3 is 15 amino acids long. V lost 7 bases and J lost 8, with 20 bases in between. Regarding the study as a whole: Relative to aged donors, long-lived donors carried more naive CD4+ cells and displayed higher diversity.

This receptor was identified in a woman between 18 and 29 years old in good health. This chain links TRBV6-2 or TRBV6-3 with TRBJ2-2; D not certain. Sequenced input: blood. The DNA for the CDR3 is TGTGCCAGCACCACAGACTTCTACACAGCTGGGGAGCTGTTTTTT. It encodes CASTTDFYTAGELFF.